The 3 T cell receptor beta chains presented below share a single source sample, sequenced in a study of cytomegalovirus exposure and HLA in healthy donors. With 60 Vbeta and 13 Jbeta primers, the PCR was carried out. The assay was immunoSEQ multiplex PCR, and TCRdb's table has in-frame clones only and misses some. Among 100,000 to 120,000 clones listed, about 68% were seen once. Source material: PBMCs. These receptors originate from a woman aged 40-49 years in good health and CMV-seropositive.

This sequence joins TRBV21-1 and TRBJ2-6; no DNA check was done on the table's D call, TRBD1. TRBV21-1 is a pseudogene segment. The CDR3 consists of 15 residues. CDR3 amino acids: CASSEHHSGANVLTF. CDR3 DNA sequence: TGTGCCAGCAGCGAACACCACTCTGGGGCCAACGTCCTGACTTTC.

This sequence joins TRBV21-1 and TRBJ1-2; the D segment call TRBD1 is taken from the table without a DNA check. TRBV21-1 is a documented pseudogene. The CDR3 is 20 amino acids. CDR3 amino acids: CASSLSPIRGPTYLNYGYTF. The CDR3 nucleotides are TGTGCCAGCAGCCTCAGCCCTATCAGGGGTCCAACATATCTCAACTATGGCTACACCTTC.

The rearrangement links TRBV29-1 to TRBJ1-4; TRBD1 is a possible D gene (5 bases). The CDR3 contains 12 residues. Germline V lookup: CDR1 SQVTM, CDR2 ANQGSEA. V was pared by 2 bases and J by 8 bases, with 9 bases between. The CDR3 sequence is CSVEQGKEKLFF. CDR3 DNA sequence: TGCAGCGTTGAACAGGGTAAAGAAAAACTGTTTTTT.